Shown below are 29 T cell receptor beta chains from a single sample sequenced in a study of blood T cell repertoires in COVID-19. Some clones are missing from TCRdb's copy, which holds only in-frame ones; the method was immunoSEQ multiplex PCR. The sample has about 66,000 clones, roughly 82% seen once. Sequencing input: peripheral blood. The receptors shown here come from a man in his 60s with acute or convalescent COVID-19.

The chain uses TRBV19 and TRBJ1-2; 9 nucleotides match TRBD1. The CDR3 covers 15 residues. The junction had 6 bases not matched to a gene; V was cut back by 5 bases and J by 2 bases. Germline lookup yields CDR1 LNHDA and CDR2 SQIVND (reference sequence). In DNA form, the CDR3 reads TGTGCCAGTAGTGGGCTAGGACAGGGGAACTATGGCTACACCTTC. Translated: CASSGLGQGNYGYTF.

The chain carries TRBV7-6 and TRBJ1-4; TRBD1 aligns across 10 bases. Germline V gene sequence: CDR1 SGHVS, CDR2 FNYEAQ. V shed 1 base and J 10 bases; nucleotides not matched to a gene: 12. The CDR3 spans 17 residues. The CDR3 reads CASSLGAPGQGTRKLFF. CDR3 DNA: TGTGCCAGCAGCTTAGGGGCCCCGGGACAGGGGACCCGAAAACTGTTTTTT.

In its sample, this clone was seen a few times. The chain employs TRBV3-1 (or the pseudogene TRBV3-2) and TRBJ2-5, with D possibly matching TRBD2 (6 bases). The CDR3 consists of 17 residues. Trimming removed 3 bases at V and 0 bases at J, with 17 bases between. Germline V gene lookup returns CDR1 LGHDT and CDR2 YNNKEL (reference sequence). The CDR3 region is CASSHRRLTGDQETQYF. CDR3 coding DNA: TGTGCCAGCAGCCACCGCCGACTGACGGGGGACCAAGAGACCCAGTACTTC.

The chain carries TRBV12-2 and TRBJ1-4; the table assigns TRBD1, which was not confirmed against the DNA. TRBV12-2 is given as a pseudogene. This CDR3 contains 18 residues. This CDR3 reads CASRGYWVFRDRGEKLFF. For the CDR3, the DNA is TGTGCAAGTCGCGGTTATTGGGTTTTTCGGGACAGGGGTGAAAAACTGTTTTTT.

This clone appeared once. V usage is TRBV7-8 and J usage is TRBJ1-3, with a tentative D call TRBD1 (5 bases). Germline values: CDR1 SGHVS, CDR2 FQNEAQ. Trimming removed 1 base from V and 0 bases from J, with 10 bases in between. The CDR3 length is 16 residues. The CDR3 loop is CASSLVQGSSGNTIYF. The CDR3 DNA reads TGTGCCAGCAGCTTAGTTCAGGGAAGCTCTGGAAACACCATATATTTT.

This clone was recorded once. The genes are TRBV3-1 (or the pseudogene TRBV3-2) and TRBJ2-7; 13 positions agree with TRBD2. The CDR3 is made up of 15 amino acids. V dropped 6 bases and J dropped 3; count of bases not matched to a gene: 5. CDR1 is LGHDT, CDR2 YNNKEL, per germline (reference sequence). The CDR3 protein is CASRRTSGGDYEQYF. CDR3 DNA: TGTGCCAGCAGACGGACTAGCGGGGGAGACTACGAGCAGTACTTC.

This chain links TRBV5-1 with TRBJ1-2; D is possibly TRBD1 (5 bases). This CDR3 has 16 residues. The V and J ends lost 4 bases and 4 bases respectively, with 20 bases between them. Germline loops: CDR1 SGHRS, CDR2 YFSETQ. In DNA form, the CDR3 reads TGCGCCAGCAGCCTAGAACCGGTGCCGGGGGGCTATGGCTACACCTTC. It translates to CASSLEPVPGGYGYTF.

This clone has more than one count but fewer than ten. This CDR3 reads CAISETGTGNSPLHF. The DNA of the CDR3 is TGTGCCATCAGTGAGACCGGGACAGGCAATTCACCCCTCCACTTT. This chain joins TRBV10-3 and TRBJ1-6; TRBD1 agrees at 8 bases. Germline CDR1 ENHRY, CDR2 SYGVKD. The J segment lost 7 bases and the V segment lost 2 bases, leaving 4 bases of the junction unmatched. The CDR3 is 15 residues long.

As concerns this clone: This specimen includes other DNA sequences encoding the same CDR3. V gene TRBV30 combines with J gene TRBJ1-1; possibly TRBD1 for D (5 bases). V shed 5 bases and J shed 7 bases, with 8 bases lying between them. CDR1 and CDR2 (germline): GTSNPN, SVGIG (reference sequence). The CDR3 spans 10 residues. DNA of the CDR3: TGTGCCTGGGGAACAGGTGAAGCTTTCTTT. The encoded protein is CAWGTGEAFF.

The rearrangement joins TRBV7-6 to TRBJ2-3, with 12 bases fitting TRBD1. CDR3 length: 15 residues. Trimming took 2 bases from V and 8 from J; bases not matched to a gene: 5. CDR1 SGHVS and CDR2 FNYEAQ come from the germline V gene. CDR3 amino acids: CASSLSGQGAVTQYF. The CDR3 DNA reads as TGTGCCAGCAGCTTATCGGGACAGGGGGCGGTTACGCAGTATTTT. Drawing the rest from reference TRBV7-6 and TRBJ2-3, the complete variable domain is GAGVSQSPRYKVTKRGQDVALRCDPISGHVSLYWYRQALGQGPEFLTYFNYEAQQDKSGLPNDRFSAERPEGSISTLTIQRTEQRDSAMYRCASSLSGQGAVTQYFGPGTRLTVL.

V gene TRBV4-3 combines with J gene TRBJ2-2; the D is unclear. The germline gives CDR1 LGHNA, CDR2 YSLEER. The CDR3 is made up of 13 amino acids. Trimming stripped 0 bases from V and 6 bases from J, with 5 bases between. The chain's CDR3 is CASSQDYSGELFF. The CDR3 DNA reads TGCGCCAGCAGCCAAGATTATTCCGGGGAGCTGTTTTTT.

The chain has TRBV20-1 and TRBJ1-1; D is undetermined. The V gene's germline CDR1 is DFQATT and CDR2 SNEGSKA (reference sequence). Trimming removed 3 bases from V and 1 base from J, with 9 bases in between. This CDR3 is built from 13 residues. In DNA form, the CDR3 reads TGCAGTGCTAGTAGTCCAGGGAACACTGAAGCTTTCTTT. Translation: CSASSPGNTEAFF.

CDR3 DNA: TGTGCCAGCAGCCGGCTAGCGGCCCTCAATGAGCAGTTCTTC. It specifies CASSRLAALNEQFF. The chain carries TRBV7-9 and TRBJ2-1, with 7 bases that match TRBD2. The CDR3 loop spans 14 amino acids. V dropped 5 bases and J dropped 6; count of bases not matched to a gene: 7. Looked up from germline, CDR1 is SEHNR and CDR2 is FQNEAQ (reference sequence).

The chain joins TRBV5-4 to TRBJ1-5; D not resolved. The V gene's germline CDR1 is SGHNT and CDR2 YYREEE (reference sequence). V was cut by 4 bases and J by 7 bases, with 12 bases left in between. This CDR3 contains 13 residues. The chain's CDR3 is CASSTAGRQPQHF. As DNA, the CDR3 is TGTGCCAGCAGCACGGCGGGGAGGCAGCCCCAGCATTTT.

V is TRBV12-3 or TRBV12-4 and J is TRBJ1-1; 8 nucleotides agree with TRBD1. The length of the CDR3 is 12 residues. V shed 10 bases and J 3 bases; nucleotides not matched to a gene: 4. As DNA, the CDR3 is TGTGCCATCGAGGACAGGGACACTGAAGCTTTCTTT. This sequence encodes CAIEDRDTEAFF.

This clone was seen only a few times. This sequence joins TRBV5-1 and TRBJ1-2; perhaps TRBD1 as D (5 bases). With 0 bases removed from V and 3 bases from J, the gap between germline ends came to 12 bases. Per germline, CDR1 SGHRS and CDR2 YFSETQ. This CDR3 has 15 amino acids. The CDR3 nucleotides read TGCGCCAGCAGCTTGGTGTGGGGCCAGGACTATGGCTACACCTTC. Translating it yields CASSLVWGQDYGYTF.

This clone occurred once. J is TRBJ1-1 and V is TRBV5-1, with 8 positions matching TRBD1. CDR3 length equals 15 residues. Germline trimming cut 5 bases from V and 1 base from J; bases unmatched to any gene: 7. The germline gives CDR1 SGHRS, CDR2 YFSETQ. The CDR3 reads CASSLDRATNTEAFF. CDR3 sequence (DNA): TGCGCCAGCAGTCTGGACAGGGCGACGAACACTGAAGCTTTCTTT.

CDR3 region: CASSHDGQLNQPQHF. For the CDR3, the DNA is TGCGCCAGCAGCCATGACGGACAGCTCAATCAGCCCCAGCATTTT. The rearrangement uses TRBV4-1 and TRBJ1-5, with D possibly being TRBD1 (6 bases). Between the trimmed V and J ends, which lost 3 bases and 3 bases, there was a span of 12 bases. The CDR3 spans 15 residues. Looked up from germline, CDR1 is MGHRA and CDR2 is YSYEKL.

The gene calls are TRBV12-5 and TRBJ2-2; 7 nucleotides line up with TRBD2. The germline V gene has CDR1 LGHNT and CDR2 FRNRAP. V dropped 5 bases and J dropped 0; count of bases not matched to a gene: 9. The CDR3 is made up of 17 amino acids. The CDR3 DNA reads TGTGCTAGTGGTAATGGACTAGTCGGGGCGAACACCGGGGAGCTGTTTTTT. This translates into CASGNGLVGANTGELFF.

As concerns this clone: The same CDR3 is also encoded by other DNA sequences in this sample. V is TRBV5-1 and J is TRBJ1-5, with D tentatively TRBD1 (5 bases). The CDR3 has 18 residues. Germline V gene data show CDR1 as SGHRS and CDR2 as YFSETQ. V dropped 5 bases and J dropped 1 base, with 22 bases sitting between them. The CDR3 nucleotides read TGCGCCAGCAGTTTATTGGGGGGTCGGGATACGAGCAATCAGCCCCAGCATTTT. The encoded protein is CASSLLGGRDTSNQPQHF.

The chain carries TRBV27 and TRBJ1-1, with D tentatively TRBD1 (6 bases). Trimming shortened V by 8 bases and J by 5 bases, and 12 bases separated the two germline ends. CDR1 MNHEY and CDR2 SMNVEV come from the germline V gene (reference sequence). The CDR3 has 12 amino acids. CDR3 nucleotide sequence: TGTGCCAGCGGCAGGGGTGAGACTGAAGCTTTCTTT. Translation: CASGRGETEAFF.

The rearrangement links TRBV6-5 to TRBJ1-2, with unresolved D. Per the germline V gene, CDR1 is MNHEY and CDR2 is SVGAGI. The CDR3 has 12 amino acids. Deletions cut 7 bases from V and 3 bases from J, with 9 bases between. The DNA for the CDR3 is TGTGCCAGCAAATACAGAGACTATGGCTACACCTTC. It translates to CASKYRDYGYTF.

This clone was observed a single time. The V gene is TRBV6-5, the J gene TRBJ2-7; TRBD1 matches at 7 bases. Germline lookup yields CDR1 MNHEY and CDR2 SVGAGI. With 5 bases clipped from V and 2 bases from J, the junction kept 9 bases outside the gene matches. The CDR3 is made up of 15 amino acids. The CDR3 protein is CASSPYRGLTYEQYF. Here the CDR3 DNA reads TGTGCCAGCAGTCCTTACAGGGGCTTGACCTACGAGCAGTACTTC.

The CDR3 DNA follows: TGTGCCAGCAGCGGGCCGTACACAGATACGCAGTATTTT. It encodes CASSGPYTDTQYF. This sequence joins TRBV7-9 and TRBJ2-3; D is unresolved. Trimming stripped 5 bases from V and 2 bases from J, with 8 bases between. This CDR3 has 13 residues. CDR1 and CDR2 from the germline V gene are SEHNR and FQNEAQ (reference sequence).

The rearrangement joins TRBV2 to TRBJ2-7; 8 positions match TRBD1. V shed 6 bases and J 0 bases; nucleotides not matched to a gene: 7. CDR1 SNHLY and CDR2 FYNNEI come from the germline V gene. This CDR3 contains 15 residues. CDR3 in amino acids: CASRPEGTGSYEQYV. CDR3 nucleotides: TGTGCCAGCAGACCAGAAGGGACAGGCTCCTACGAGCAGTACGTC.

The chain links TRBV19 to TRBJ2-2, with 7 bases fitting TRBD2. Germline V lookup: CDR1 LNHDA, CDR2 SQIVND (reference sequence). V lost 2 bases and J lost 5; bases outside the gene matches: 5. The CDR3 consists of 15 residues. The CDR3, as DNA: TGTGCCAGTAGTATAAAGGGGACTAAAACCGGGGAGCTGTTTTTT. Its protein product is CASSIKGTKTGELFF.

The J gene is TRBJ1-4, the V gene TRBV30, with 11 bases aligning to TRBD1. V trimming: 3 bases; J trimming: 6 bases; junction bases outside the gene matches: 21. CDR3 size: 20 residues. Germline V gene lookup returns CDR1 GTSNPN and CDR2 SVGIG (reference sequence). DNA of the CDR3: TGTGCCTGGAGCGGCAGGGCCCCTACCGGGACAGGGGGAACGGATGAAAAACTGTTTTTT. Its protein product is CAWSGRAPTGTGGTDEKLFF.

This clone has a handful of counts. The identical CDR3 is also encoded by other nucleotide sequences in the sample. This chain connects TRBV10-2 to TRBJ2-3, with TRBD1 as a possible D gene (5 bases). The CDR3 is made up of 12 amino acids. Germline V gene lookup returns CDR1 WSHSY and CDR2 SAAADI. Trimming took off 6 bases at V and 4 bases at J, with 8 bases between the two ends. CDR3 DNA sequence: TGCGCCAGCAGGCAGGGCTCAGATACGCAGTATTTT. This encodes CASRQGSDTQYF.

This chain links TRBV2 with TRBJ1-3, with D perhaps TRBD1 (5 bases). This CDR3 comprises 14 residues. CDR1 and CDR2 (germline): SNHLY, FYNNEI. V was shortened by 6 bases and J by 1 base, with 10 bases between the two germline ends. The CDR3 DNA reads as TGTGCCAGCAGGGGCGGGACTTCTGGAAACACCATATATTTT. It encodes CASRGGTSGNTIYF.